This T cell receptor (beta chain) was sequenced in a study of CD4 and CD8 cells across lung adenocarcinoma regions. The patients had localized lung adenocarcinoma, a non-small cell subtype. TCRdb re-analysed the PCR reads in MiXCR, keeping a single row per CDR3 protein. The data show approximately 11,000 distinct CDR3 sequences, approximately 63% seen once. The CDR3 has 14 amino acids. Trimming cost V 5 bases and J 1 base, with 11 bases left between them. Germline V gene sequence: CDR1 MNHNS, CDR2 SASEGT. This clonotype was counted ten times or more. Sequencing was performed on CD8+ T cells from the margin of a lung tumor. The receptor was derived from a male donor with lung adenocarcinoma. The CD4 and CD8 labels of this study may be unreliable. The V and J genes are TRBV6-1 and TRBJ1-2; maybe TRBD1 (6 bases). The CDR3: CASSLTDSNYGYTF. CDR3 bases: TGTGCCAGCAGTCTGACGGACAGTAACTATGGCTACACCTTC.